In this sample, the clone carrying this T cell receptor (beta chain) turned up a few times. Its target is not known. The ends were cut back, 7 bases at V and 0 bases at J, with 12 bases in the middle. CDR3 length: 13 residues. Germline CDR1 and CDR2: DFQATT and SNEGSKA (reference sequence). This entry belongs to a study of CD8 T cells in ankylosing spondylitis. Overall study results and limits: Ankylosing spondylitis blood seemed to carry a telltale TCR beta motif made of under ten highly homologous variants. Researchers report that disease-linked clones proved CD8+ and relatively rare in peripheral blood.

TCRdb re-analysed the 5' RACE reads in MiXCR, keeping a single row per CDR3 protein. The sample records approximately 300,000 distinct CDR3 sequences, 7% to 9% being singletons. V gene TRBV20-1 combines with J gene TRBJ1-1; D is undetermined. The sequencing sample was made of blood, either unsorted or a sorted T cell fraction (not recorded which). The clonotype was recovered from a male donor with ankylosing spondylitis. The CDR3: CSVRITLNTEAFF. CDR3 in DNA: TGCAGTGTGAGGATCACTTTGAACACTGAAGCTTTCTTT.